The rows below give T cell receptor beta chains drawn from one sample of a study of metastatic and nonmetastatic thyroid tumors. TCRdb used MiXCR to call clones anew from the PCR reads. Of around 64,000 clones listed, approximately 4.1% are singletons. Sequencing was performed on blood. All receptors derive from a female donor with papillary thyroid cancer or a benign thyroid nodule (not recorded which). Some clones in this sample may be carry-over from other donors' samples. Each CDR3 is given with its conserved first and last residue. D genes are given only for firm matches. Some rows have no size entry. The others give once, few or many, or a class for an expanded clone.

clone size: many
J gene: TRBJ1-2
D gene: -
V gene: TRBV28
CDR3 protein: CASSLGGGGRYSYGYTF
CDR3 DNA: TGTGCCAGCAGTTTAGGGGGCGGCGGTCGTTACAGCTATGGCTACACCTTC

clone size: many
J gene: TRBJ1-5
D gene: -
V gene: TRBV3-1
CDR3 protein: CASSQGFRVGQPQHF
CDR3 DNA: TGTGCCAGCAGCCAAGGGTTTAGGGTGGGTCAGCCCCAGCATTTT

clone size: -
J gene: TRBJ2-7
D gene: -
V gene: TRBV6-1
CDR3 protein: CASSEALGSSYEQYF
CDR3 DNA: TGTGCCAGCAGTGAAGCACTGGGTTCCTCCTACGAGCAGTACTTC

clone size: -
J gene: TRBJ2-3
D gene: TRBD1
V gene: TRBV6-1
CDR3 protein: CASSRQGRSTDTQYF
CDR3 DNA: TGTGCCAGCAGCAGACAGGGGCGGTCCACAGATACGCAGTATTTT

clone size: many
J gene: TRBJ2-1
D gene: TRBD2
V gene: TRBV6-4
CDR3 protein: CASATSGTGEQFF
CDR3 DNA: TGTGCCAGCGCGACTAGCGGGACGGGTGAGCAGTTCTTC

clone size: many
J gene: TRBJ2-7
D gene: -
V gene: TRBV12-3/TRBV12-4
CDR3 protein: CASRLEGEQYF
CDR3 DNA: TGTGCCAGCAGACTAGAAGGCGAGCAGTACTTC

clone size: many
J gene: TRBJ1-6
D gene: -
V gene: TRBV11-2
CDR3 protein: CASSSRPGHNSPLHF
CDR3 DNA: TGTGCCAGCAGCTCCCGACCTGGTCATAATTCACCCCTCCACTTT

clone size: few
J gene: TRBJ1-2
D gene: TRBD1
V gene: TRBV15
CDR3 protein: CATSRERTGQGYTF
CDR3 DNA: TGTGCCACCAGCAGAGAAAGGACAGGGCAGGGCTACACCTTC

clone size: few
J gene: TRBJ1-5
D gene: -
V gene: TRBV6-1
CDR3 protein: CASSLNSDHQPQHF
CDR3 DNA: TGTGCCAGCAGTCTTAACAGTGACCATCAGCCCCAGCATTTT

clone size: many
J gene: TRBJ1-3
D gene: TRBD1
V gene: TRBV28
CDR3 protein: CASSSRTGGNTIYF
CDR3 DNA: TGTGCCAGCAGTTCAAGGACAGGGGGAAACACCATATATTTT

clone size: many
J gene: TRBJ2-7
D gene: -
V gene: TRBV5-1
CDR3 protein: CASSLAPYSGGTSKF
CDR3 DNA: TGCGCCAGCAGCTTGGCCCCTTATAGTGGGGGGACCTCTAAGTTC

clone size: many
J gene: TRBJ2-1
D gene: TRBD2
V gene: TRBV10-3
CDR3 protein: CAIRDSGRENEQFF
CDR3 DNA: TGTGCCATCAGGGATAGCGGGAGGGAAAATGAGCAGTTCTTC

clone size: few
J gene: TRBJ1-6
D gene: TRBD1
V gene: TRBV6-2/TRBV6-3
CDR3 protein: CASNDRGPYNSPLHF
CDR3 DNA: TGTGCCAGCAACGACAGGGGGCCTTATAATTCACCCCTCCACTTT

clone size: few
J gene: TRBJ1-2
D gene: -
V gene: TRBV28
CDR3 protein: CARFQGNGCTF
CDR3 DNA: TGTGCCAGATTTCAGGGGAATGGCTGCACCTTC

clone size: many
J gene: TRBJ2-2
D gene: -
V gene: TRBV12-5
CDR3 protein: CASGLYRANTGELFF
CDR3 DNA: TGTGCTAGTGGTTTGTACAGGGCGAACACCGGGGAGCTGTTTTTT

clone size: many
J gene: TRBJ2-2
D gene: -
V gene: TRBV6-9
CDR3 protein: CASSLNTGELFF
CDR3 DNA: TGCGCCAGCAGTCTAAACACCGGGGAGCTGTTTTTT

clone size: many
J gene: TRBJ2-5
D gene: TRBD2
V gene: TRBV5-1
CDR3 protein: CASSLAGTSGTQETQYF
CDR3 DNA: TGCGCCAGCAGCTTAGCCGGGACTAGCGGGACGCAAGAGACCCAGTACTTC

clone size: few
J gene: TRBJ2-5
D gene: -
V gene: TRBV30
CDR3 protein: CAWGGETQYF
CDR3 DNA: TGTGCCTGGGGGGGGGAGACCCAGTACTTC

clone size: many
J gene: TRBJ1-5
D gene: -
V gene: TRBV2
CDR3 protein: CASTGESSNQPQHF
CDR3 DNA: TGTGCCAGCACAGGGGAATCTAGCAATCAGCCCCAGCATTTT

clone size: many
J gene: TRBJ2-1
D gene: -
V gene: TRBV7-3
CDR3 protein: CASSLGGMAYNEQFF
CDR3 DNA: TGTGCCAGCAGCTTAGGCGGGATGGCCTACAATGAGCAGTTCTTC

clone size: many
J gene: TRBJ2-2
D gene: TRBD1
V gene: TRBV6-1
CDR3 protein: CASRPRAGTGGNGGELFF
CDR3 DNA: TGTGCCAGCAGGCCCCGGGCAGGGACAGGGGGCAATGGCGGGGAGCTGTTTTTT

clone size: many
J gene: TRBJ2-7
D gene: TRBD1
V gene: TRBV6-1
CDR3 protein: CASSATGQIYEQYF
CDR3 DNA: TGTGCCAGCAGTGCCACGGGACAGATCTACGAGCAGTACTTC

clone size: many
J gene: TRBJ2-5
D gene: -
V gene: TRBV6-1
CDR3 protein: CASSEHGGRGPRETQYF
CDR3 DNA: TGTGCCAGCAGTGAACATGGGGGCCGGGGCCCCCGGGAGACCCAGTACTTC

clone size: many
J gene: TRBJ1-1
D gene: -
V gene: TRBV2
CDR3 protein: CATSGGGTMNTEAFF
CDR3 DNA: TGTGCCACCTCGGGCGGGGGGACTATGAACACTGAAGCTTTCTTT

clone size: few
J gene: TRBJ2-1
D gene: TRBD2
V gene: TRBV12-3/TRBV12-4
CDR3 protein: CASTSFGASGRSEQFF
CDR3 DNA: TGTGCCAGCACCTCGTTTGGGGCTAGCGGGAGGTCTGAGCAGTTCTTC

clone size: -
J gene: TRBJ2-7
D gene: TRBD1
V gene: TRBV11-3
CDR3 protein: CASSPGQGNSYEQYF
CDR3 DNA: TGTGCCAGCAGCCCCGGACAGGGGAACTCCTACGAGCAGTACTTC

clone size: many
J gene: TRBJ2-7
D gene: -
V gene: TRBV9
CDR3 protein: CASSVAGGTYEQYF
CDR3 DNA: TGTGCCAGCAGCGTAGCCGGCGGGACCTACGAGCAGTACTTC

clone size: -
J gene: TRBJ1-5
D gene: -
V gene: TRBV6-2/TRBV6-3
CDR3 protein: CASTTGHSNPPQHF
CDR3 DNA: TGTGCCAGCACGACAGGACATAGCAATCCGCCGCAGCATTTT

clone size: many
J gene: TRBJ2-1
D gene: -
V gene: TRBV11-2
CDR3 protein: CASESLGSPFF
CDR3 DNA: TGTGCCAGCGAGAGCTTAGGGAGCCCGTTCTTC

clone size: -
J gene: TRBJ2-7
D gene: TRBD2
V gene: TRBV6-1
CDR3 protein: CASSPGLEWPYEQYF
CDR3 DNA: TGTGCCAGCAGCCCTGGACTAGAGTGGCCCTACGAGCAGTACTTC

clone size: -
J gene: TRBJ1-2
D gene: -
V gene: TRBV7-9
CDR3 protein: CALEWGSVYGYTF
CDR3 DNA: TGTGCCCTAGAGTGGGGCTCGGTCTATGGCTACACCTTC

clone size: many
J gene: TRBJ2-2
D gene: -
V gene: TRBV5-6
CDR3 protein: CASSPLDRDTGELFF
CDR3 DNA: TGTGCCAGCAGCCCTCTTGACAGAGACACCGGGGAGCTGTTTTTT

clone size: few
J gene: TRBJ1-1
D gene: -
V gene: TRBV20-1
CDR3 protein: CSATNRETEAFF
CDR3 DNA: TGCAGTGCTACGAACAGGGAGACTGAAGCTTTCTTT

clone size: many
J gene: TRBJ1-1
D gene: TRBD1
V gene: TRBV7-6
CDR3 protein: CASSSGTDLTEAFF
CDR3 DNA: TGTGCCAGCAGCTCCGGGACAGACCTAACTGAAGCTTTCTTT

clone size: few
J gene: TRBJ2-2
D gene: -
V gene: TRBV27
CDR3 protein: CASSFSTTGELFF
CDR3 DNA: TGTGCCAGCAGTTTCAGTACTACCGGGGAGCTGTTTTTT

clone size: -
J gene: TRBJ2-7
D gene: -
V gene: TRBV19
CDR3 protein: CASRSGGSEQYF
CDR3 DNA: TGTGCCAGTAGAAGCGGAGGGAGCGAGCAGTACTTC

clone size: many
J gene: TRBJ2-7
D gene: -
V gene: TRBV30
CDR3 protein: CAWSVQVGGGWTYEQYF
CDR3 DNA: TGTGCCTGGAGTGTACAGGTGGGTGGGGGTTGGACCTACGAGCAGTACTTC

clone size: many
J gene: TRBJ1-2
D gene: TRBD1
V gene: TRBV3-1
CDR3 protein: CASSPRTGVGYTF
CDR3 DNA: TGTGCCAGCAGCCCCCGGACAGGGGTCGGCTACACCTTC

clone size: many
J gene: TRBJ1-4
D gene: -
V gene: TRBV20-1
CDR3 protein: CSAGTAVREKLFF
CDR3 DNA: TGCAGTGCGGGGACGGCAGTACGTGAAAAACTGTTTTTT

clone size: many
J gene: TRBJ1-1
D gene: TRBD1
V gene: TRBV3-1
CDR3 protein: CASSPRAGGTEAFF
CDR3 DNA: TGTGCCAGCAGCCCCCGAGCAGGGGGCACTGAAGCTTTCTTT

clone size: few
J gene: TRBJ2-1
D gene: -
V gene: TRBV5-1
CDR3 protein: CASSLAVSAGSNEQFF
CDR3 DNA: TGCGCCAGCAGCTTGGCCGTCTCGGCTGGATCGAACGAGCAGTTCTTC

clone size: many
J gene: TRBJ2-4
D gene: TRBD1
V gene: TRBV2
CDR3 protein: CASSLSGTGNSIQYF
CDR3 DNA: TGTGCCAGCAGCCTTTCCGGGACAGGGAATAGCATTCAGTACTTC

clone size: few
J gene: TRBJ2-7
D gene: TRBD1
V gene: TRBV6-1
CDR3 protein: CASSEAGTGAYEQYF
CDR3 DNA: TGTGCCAGCAGTGAAGCCGGGACAGGAGCCTACGAGCAGTACTTC

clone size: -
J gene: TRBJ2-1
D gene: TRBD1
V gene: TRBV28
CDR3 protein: CATTPGGSGGGDEQFF
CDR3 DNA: TGTGCCACCACCCCAGGGGGATCAGGGGGTGGGGATGAGCAGTTCTTC

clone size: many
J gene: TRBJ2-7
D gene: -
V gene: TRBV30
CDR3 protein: CAWSVEGGSEQYF
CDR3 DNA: TGTGCCTGGAGTGTAGAAGGAGGGAGCGAGCAGTACTTC

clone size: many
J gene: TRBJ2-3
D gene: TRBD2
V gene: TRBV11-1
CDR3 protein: CASSAQGSGRSTDTQYF
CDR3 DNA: TGTGCCAGCAGCGCGCAGGGTAGCGGGAGATCCACAGATACGCAGTATTTT

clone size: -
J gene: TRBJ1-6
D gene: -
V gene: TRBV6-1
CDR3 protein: CASSDSYNSPLHF
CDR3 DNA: TGTGCCAGCAGTGACTCCTATAATTCACCCCTCCACTTT

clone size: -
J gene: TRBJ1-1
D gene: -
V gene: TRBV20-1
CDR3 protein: CSARSLARNEAFF
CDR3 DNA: TGCAGTGCTAGGAGTCTGGCTAGGAATGAAGCTTTCTTT

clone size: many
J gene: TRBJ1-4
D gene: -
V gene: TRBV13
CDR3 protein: CASSPSQGRTNEKLFF
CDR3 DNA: TGTGCCAGCAGCCCAAGTCAGGGAAGAACTAATGAAAAACTGTTTTTT